This TCR beta chain was profiled in a study of cytomegalovirus exposure and HLA in healthy donors. This clone has just a few counts. No antigen is known for it. This PCR relied on a set of 60 Vbeta primers and 13 Jbeta primers. Sequencing was performed with immunoSEQ multiplex PCR; in TCRdb, only in-frame clones are kept and a portion is missing. The sample lists 150,000 or so clones, about 75% occurring once. Study conclusions and caveats: Several of the most significant clusters were apparently associated with common viral pathogens in a later analysis.

The CDR3 runs 17 residues. With 5 bases clipped from V and 0 bases from J, the junction kept 12 bases outside the gene matches. CDR1 is LNHNV and CDR2 is YYDKDF in the germline V gene (reference sequence). This sequence originates from a woman in her 40s in good health and CMV-seropositive. The chain combines TRBV15 with TRBJ1-2; 7 bases fit TRBD1. The source material was PBMCs. The CDR3 spells CATSQLYTGTANYGYTF. For the CDR3, the DNA is TGTGCCACCAGCCAACTATATACCGGGACAGCTAACTATGGCTACACCTTC.